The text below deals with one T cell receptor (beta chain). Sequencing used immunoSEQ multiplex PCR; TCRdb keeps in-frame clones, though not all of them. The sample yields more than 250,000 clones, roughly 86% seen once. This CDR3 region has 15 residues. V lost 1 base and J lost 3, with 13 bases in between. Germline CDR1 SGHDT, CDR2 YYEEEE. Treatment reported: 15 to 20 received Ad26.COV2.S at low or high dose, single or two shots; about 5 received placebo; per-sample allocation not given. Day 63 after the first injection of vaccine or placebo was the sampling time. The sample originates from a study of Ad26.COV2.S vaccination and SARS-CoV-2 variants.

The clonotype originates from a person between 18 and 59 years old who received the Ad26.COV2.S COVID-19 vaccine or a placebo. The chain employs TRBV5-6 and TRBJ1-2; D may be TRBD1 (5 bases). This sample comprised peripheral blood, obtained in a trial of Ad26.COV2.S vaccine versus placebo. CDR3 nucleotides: TGTGCCAGCAGCTTGTTTTTTCAGGGTGACTATGGCTACACCTTC. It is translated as CASSLFFQGDYGYTF.